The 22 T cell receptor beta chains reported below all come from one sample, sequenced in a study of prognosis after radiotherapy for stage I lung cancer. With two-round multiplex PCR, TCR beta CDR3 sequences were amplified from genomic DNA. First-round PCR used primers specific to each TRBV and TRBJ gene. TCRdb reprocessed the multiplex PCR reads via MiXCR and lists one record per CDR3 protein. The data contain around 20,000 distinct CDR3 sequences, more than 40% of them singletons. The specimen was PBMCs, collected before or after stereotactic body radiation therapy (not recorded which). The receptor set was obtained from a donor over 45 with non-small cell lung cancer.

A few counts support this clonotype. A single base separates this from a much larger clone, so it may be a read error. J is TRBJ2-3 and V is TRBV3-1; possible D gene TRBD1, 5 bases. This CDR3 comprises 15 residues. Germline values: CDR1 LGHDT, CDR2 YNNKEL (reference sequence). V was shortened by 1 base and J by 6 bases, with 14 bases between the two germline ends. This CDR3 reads CASSQGDSFYDTQYF. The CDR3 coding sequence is TGTGCCAGCAGCCAAGGAGACAGTTTTTACGATACGCAGTATTTT.

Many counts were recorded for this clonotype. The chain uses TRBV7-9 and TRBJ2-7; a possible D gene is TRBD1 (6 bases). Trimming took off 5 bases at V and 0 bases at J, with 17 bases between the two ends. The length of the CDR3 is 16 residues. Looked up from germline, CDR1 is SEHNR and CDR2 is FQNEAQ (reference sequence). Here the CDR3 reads CASSPRGRDTSYEQYF. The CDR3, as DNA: TGTGCCAGCAGCCCCCGGGGCCGGGACACCTCCTACGAGCAGTACTTC.

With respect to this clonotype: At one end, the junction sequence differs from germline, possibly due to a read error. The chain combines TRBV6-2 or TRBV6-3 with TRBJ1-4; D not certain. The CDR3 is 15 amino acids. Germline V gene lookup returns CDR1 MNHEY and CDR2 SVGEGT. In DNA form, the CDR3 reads TGTGCCAGCAGTGACCGGGGTGTGCCTAATGAAAAACTTTTTTTT. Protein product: CASSDRGVPNEKLFF.

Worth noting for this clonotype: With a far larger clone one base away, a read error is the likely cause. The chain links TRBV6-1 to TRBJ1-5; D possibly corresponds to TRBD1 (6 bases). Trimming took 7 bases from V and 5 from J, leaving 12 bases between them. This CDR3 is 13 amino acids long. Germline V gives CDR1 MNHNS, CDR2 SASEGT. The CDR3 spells CASIYTGYQPQHF. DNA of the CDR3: TGTGCCAGCATTTACACAGGGTATCAGCCCCAGCATTTT.

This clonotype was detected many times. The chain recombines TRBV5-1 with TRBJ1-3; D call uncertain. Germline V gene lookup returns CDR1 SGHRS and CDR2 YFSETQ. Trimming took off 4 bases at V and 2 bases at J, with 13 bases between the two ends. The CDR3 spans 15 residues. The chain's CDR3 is CASSQSWGAGNTIYF. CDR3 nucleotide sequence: TGCGCCAGCAGCCAGAGCTGGGGTGCTGGAAACACCATATATTTT.

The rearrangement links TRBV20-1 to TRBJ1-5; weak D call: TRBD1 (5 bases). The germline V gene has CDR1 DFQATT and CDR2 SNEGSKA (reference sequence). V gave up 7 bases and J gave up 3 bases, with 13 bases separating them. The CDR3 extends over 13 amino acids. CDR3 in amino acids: CSGVDSVNQPQHF. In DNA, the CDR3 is TGCAGTGGTGTAGACAGTGTCAATCAGCCCCAGCATTTT.

The CDR3 DNA is TGTGCCATTAGTACCCCTAGAGGGCAGTTCTTC. Protein: CAISTPRGQFF. The V and J genes are TRBV6-2 or TRBV6-3 and TRBJ2-1; D is ambiguous. Per germline, CDR1 MNHEY and CDR2 SVGEGT. This CDR3 has 11 residues. V lost 10 bases to trimming and J lost 12 bases, with 16 bases between them.

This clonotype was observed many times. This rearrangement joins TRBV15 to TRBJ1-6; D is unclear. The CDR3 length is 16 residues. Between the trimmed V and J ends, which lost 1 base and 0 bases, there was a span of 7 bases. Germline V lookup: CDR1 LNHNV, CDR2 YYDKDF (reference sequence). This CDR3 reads CATSRAGSSYNSPLHF. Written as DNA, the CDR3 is TGTGCCACCAGCAGAGCGGGGAGCTCCTATAATTCACCCCTCCACTTT.

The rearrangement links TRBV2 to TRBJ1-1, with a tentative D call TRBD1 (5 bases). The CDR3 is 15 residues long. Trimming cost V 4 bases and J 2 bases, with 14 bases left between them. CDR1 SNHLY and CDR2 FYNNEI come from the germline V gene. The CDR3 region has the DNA TGTGCCAGCAGTGGTCAAGGGGCGATTAACACTGAAGCTTTCTTT. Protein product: CASSGQGAINTEAFF.

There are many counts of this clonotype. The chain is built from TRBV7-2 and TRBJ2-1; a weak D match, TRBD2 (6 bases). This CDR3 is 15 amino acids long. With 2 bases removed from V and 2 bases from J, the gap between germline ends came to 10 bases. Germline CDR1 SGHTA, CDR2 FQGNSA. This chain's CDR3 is CASSLTSGPYNEQFF. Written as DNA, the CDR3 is TGTGCCAGCAGCTTAACGAGCGGGCCCTACAATGAGCAGTTCTTC.

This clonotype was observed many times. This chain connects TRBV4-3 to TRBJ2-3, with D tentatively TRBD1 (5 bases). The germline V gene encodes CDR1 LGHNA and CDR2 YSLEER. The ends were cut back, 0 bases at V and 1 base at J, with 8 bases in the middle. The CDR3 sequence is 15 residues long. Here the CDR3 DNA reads TGCGCCAGCAGCCAAGATTGGGGCGGCACAGATACGCAGTATTTT. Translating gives CASSQDWGGTDTQYF.

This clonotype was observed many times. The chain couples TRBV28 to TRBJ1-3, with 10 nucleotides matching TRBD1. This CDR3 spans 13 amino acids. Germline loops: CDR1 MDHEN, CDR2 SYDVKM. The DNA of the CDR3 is TGTGCGACCGGGACAGGGGCTGGAAACACCATATATTTT. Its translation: CATGTGAGNTIYF.

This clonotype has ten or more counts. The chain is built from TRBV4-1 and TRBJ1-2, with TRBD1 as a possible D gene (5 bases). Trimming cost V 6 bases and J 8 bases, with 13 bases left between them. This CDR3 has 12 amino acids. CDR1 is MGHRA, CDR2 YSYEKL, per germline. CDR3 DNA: TGCGCCAGCAGACACCCTGGGGGAGGCTACACCTTC. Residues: CASRHPGGGYTF.

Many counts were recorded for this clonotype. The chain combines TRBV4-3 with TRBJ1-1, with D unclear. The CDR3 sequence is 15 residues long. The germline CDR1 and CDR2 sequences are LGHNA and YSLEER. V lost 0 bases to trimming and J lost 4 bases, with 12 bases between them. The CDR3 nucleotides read TGCGCCAGCAGCCAAGATAGAACAGCGGCCACTGAAGCTTTCTTT. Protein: CASSQDRTAATEAFF.

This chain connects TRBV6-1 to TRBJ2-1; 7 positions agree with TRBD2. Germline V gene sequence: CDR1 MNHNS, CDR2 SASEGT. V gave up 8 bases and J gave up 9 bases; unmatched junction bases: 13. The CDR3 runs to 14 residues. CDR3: CASSPGLLNAEQFF. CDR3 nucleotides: TGTGCCAGCTCACCGGGACTACTTAACGCTGAGCAGTTCTTC.

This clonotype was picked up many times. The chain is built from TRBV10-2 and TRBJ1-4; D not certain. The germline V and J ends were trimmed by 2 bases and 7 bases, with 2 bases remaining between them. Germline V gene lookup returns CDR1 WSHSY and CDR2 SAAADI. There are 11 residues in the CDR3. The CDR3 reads CASSEVEKLFF. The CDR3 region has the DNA TGCGCCAGCAGTGAGGTTGAAAAACTGTTTTTT.

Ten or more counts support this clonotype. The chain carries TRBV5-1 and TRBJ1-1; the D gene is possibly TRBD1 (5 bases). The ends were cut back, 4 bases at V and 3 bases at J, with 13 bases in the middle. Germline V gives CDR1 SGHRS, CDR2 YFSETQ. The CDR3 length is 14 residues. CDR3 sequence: CASSLGTIDTEAFF. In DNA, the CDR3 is TGCGCCAGCAGCCTCGGGACCATAGACACTGAAGCTTTCTTT.

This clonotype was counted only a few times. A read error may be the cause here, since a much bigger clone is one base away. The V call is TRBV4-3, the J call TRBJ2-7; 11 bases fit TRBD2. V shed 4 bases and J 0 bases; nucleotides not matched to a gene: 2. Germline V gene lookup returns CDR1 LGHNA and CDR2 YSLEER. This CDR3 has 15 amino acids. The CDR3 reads CASSRGTSGSYEQYF. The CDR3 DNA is TGCGCCAGCAGCCGAGGGACTAGCGGCTCCTACGAGCAGTACTTC.

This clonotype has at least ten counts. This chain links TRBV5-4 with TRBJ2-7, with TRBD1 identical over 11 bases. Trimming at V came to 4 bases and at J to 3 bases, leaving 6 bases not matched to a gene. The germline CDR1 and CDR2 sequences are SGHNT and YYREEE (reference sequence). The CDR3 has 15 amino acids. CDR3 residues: CASSPGQGAVYEQYF. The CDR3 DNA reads TGTGCCAGCAGCCCAGGACAGGGGGCGGTCTACGAGCAGTACTTC.

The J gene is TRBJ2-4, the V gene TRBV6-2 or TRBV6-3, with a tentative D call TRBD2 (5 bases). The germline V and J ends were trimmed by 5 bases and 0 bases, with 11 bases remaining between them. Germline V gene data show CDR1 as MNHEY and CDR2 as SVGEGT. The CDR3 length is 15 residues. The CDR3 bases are TGTGCCAGCAGTAAAGGGAGTCTAGCCAAAAACATTCAGTACTTC. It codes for CASSKGSLAKNIQYF.

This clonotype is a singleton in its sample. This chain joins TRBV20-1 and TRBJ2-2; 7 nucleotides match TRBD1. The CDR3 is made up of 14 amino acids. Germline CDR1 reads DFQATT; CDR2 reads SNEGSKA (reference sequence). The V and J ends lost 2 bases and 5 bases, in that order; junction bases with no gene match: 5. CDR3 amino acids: CSARPTGRTGELFF. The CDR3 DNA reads TGCAGTGCTAGACCGACAGGGAGAACCGGGGAGCTGTTTTTT.

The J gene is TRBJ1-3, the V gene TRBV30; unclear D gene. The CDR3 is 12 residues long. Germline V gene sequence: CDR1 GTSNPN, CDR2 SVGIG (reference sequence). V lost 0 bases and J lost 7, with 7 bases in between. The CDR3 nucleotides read TGTGCCTGGAGTGTACGTGGGAACACCATATATTTT. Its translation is CAWSVRGNTIYF. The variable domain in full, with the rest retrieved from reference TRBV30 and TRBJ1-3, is SQTIHQWPATLVQPVGSPLSLECTVEGTSNPNLYWYRQAAGRGLQLLFYSVGIGQISSEVPQNLSASRPQDRQFILSSKKLLLSDSGFYLCAWSVRGNTIYFGEGSWLTVV.